This section outlines one T cell receptor (beta chain) sequence together with its context. This sample stems from a study of glioma-infiltrating T cells. Germline V gives CDR1 SGHTA, CDR2 FQGTGA. The length of the CDR3 is 15 residues. V lost 5 bases and J lost 8; bases outside the gene matches: 11. Amplification of TCR alpha and beta CDR3 regions from RNA used iRepertoire nested multiplex PCR. TCRdb redid the calling of the multiplex PCR reads with MiXCR, one entry per CDR3 protein. The table has roughly 350,000 distinct CDR3 sequences, about 40% seen once. This sequence joins TRBV7-3 and TRBJ2-3, with TRBD2 identical over 9 bases. The origin of this receptor is a human donor with low-grade glioma or glioblastoma, undergoing nonglioma brain surgery, or in good health (not recorded which). The specimen was glioma tissue, nonneoplastic brain tissue, or PBMCs (not recorded which). CDR3 sequence: CASSPHTGLASTQYF. The CDR3 region has the DNA TGTGCCAGCAGCCCCCATACCGGACTAGCGAGTACGCAGTATTTT.